A selection of T cell receptor beta chains follows, all from one sample in a study of blood T cell repertoires in COVID-19. This table comes from immunoSEQ multiplex PCR, and its TCRdb copy is limited to in-frame clones, with some not included. Of under 300,000 clones listed, 89% are singletons. The sequenced material came from peripheral blood. The receptor source for this set is a woman aged 40 to 50 who had recovered from COVID-19. Each CDR3 is given with its conserved first and last residue. Fields, in order: J gene, V gene, clone size, D gene, CDR3 protein, CDR3 DNA. D genes are given only for firm matches. Rows may omit the clone size; those that give it use once, few, many or a size class.

j_gene: TRBJ1-4
v_gene: TRBV28
abundance: NA
d_gene: TRBD1
CDR3aa: CASSTGAGEKLFF
CDR3nt: TGTGCCAGCAGCACAGGGGCGGGGGAAAAACTGTTTTTT

j_gene: TRBJ2-5
v_gene: TRBV6-5
abundance: few
d_gene: TRBD1
CDR3aa: CASSPQGIQETQYF
CDR3nt: TGTGCCAGCAGCCCACAGGGGATACAAGAGACCCAGTACTTC

j_gene: TRBJ2-7
v_gene: TRBV28
abundance: NA
d_gene: NA
CDR3aa: CASGKYEQYF
CDR3nt: TGTGCCAGCGGCAAGTACGAGCAGTACTTC

j_gene: TRBJ1-1
v_gene: TRBV18
abundance: once
d_gene: NA
CDR3aa: CASSPTAANTEAFF
CDR3nt: TGTGCCAGCTCACCAACAGCTGCGAACACTGAAGCTTTCTTT

j_gene: TRBJ2-3
v_gene: TRBV29-1
abundance: few
d_gene: TRBD2
CDR3aa: CSVEVGSGSTTDTQYF
CDR3nt: TGCAGCGTTGAAGTAGGTAGCGGGAGCACAACAGATACGCAGTATTTT

j_gene: TRBJ2-5
v_gene: TRBV28
abundance: NA
d_gene: NA
CDR3aa: CASKGAQETQYF
CDR3nt: TGTGCCAGCAAGGGAGCCCAAGAGACCCAGTACTTC

j_gene: TRBJ2-5
v_gene: TRBV6-5
abundance: NA
d_gene: NA
CDR3aa: CASSYRRRSQETQYF
CDR3nt: TGTGCCAGCAGTTACCGACGGAGGTCACAAGAGACCCAGTACTTC

j_gene: TRBJ2-4
v_gene: TRBV12-5
abundance: NA
d_gene: NA
CDR3aa: CASGLGERNIQYF
CDR3nt: TGTGCTAGTGGCCTAGGGGAAAGGAACATTCAGTACTTC

j_gene: TRBJ2-5
v_gene: TRBV7-6
abundance: NA
d_gene: TRBD2
CDR3aa: CASSLAPSGSQETQYF
CDR3nt: TGTGCCAGCAGCTTAGCCCCTAGCGGGAGTCAGGAGACCCAGTACTTC

j_gene: TRBJ1-1
v_gene: TRBV2
abundance: NA
d_gene: NA
CDR3aa: CASPKGQNTEAFF
CDR3nt: TGTGCCAGCCCAAAGGGACAGAACACTGAAGCTTTCTTT

j_gene: TRBJ1-2
v_gene: TRBV12-3/TRBV12-4
abundance: NA
d_gene: TRBD1
CDR3aa: CASSRDRENGYTF
CDR3nt: TGTGCCAGCAGCCGGGACAGGGAAAATGGCTACACCTTC

j_gene: TRBJ1-3
v_gene: TRBV21-1
abundance: NA
d_gene: NA
CDR3aa: CASSRQVVGGAGNTIYF
CDR3nt: TGTGCCAGCAGCCGTCAGGTGGTAGGGGGCGCTGGAAACACCATATATTTT

j_gene: TRBJ1-5
v_gene: TRBV30
abundance: few
d_gene: NA
CDR3aa: CAWSVSQAGQPQHF
CDR3nt: TGTGCCTGGAGTGTGTCCCAGGCTGGTCAGCCCCAGCATTTT

j_gene: TRBJ2-1
v_gene: TRBV11-2
abundance: NA
d_gene: TRBD2
CDR3aa: CASKGLAGAYNEQFF
CDR3nt: TGTGCCAGCAAAGGACTAGCGGGAGCCTACAATGAGCAGTTCTTC

j_gene: TRBJ1-1
v_gene: TRBV5-6
abundance: NA
d_gene: NA
CDR3aa: CASSITTGLAFF
CDR3nt: TGTGCCAGCAGCATTACGACAGGTCTAGCTTTCTTT

j_gene: TRBJ2-5
v_gene: TRBV9
abundance: NA
d_gene: NA
CDR3aa: CASSVVPGEHQETQYF
CDR3nt: TGTGCCAGCAGCGTAGTCCCAGGGGAGCACCAAGAGACCCAGTACTTC

j_gene: TRBJ2-3
v_gene: TRBV24-1
abundance: NA
d_gene: NA
CDR3aa: CATSDIPGHGQYF
CDR3nt: TGTGCCACCAGTGATATCCCGGGACACGGCCAGTATTTT

j_gene: TRBJ2-1
v_gene: TRBV19
abundance: NA
d_gene: TRBD2
CDR3aa: CASSIDWRELNEQFF
CDR3nt: TGTGCCAGTAGTATAGATTGGCGGGAGCTGAATGAGCAGTTCTTC

j_gene: TRBJ1-5
v_gene: TRBV28
abundance: NA
d_gene: TRBD1
CDR3aa: CASSPTQGVWQPQHF
CDR3nt: TGTGCCAGCAGTCCCACCCAGGGGGTTTGGCAGCCCCAGCATTTT

j_gene: TRBJ2-1
v_gene: TRBV12-3/TRBV12-4
abundance: NA
d_gene: NA
CDR3aa: CASRSGGYNEQFF
CDR3nt: TGTGCCAGCCGCTCTGGCGGTTACAATGAGCAGTTCTTC

j_gene: TRBJ1-4
v_gene: TRBV30
abundance: NA
d_gene: NA
CDR3aa: CAWSGGLNEKLFF
CDR3nt: TGTGCCTGGAGTGGAGGACTCAATGAAAAACTGTTTTTT